Presented here are 9 T cell receptor beta chains from one specimen sequenced in a study of cytomegalovirus exposure and HLA in healthy donors. Both 60 Vbeta primers and 13 Jbeta primers went into the PCR. Produced via immunoSEQ multiplex PCR; TCRdb's table is partial and in-frame only. The listing records approximately 110,000 clones. Sequences were obtained from PBMCs. The receptor source for this set is a man in his fifties or sixties in good health and CMV-seronegative.

The rearrangement uses TRBV5-4 and TRBJ2-3; 7 nucleotides match TRBD2. Germline values: CDR1 SGHNT, CDR2 YYREEE (reference sequence). The J segment lost 1 base and the V segment lost 4 bases, leaving 6 bases of the junction unmatched. CDR3 length: 15 amino acids. CDR3 residues: CASSNRRGGTDTQYF. DNA of the CDR3: TGTGCCAGCAGCAACAGACGGGGGGGCACAGATACGCAGTATTTT.

The chain has TRBV5-6 and TRBJ2-1, with 9 bases lining up with TRBD2. The V gene's germline CDR1 is SGHDT and CDR2 YYEEEE. The CDR3 has 17 residues. V trimming: 4 bases; J trimming: 5 bases; junction bases outside the gene matches: 13. As DNA, the CDR3 is TGTGCCAGCAGCCAAACAATCGGGACTAGCCTTAACAATGAGCAGTTCTTC. Translating it yields CASSQTIGTSLNNEQFF.

The chain employs TRBV13 and TRBJ2-1; 8 bases match TRBD2. The CDR3 totals 14 residues. Per germline, CDR1 PRHDT and CDR2 FYEKMQ (reference sequence). J gave up 7 bases and V 5 bases, and 7 bases lay outside the gene matches. The CDR3 region is CASSPSGSRNEQFF. Written as DNA, the CDR3 is TGTGCCAGCAGCCCGAGCGGGAGTAGGAATGAGCAGTTCTTC.

The rearrangement joins TRBV30 to TRBJ1-3; D not resolved. This CDR3 has 13 residues. Trimming pared 5 bases from V and 0 bases from J, leaving 8 bases between. Germline V gene sequence: CDR1 GTSNPN, CDR2 SVGIG (reference sequence). CDR3 sequence (DNA): TGTGCCTGGCTAAAGAGCTCTGGAAACACCATATATTTT. Translated, it gives CAWLKSSGNTIYF. The full variable domain, with the rest looked up from reference TRBV30 and TRBJ1-3, is SQTIHQWPATLVQPVGSPLSLECTVEGTSNPNLYWYRQAAGRGLQLLFYSVGIGQISSEVPQNLSASRPQDRQFILSSKKLLLSDSGFYLCAWLKSSGNTIYFGEGSWLTVV.

V is TRBV4-3 and J is TRBJ1-2, with a tentative D call TRBD1 (5 bases). The CDR3 length is 15 residues. Germline-derived CDR1 and CDR2 are LGHNA and YSLEER. Trimming removed 4 bases at V and 5 bases at J, with 17 bases between. The CDR3 DNA reads TGCGCCAGCAGCCGGGGCCTGACCGCGAAATATGGCTACACCTTC. Its translation is CASSRGLTAKYGYTF.

V and J are TRBV30 and TRBJ1-1, with 8 bases identical to TRBD1. The length of the CDR3 is 17 residues. V dropped 2 bases and J dropped 6; count of bases not matched to a gene: 17. CDR1 and CDR2 from the germline V gene are GTSNPN and SVGIG (reference sequence). CDR3 nucleotides: TGTGCCTGGAGTCCACGACAGGGGCGATCGGCATTGGCTGAAGCTTTCTTT. Translated: CAWSPRQGRSALAEAFF.

The rearrangement links TRBV19 to TRBJ1-5; tentative D call: TRBD1 (6 bases). This CDR3 is built from 17 residues. The ends were cut back, 9 bases at V and 0 bases at J, with 21 bases in the middle. Germline loops: CDR1 LNHDA, CDR2 SQIVND (reference sequence). The chain's CDR3 is CASGVIGQPYSNQPQHF. The CDR3 DNA reads TGTGCCAGCGGGGTTATAGGACAGCCGTATAGCAATCAGCCCCAGCATTTT. The full variable domain, its missing parts supplied by reference TRBV19 and TRBJ1-5, is DGGITQSPKYLFRKEGQNVTLSCEQNLNHDAMYWYRQDPGQGLRLIYYSQIVNDFQKGDIAEGYSVSREKKESFPLTVTSAQKNPTAFYLCASGVIGQPYSNQPQHFGDGTRLSIL.

This rearrangement joins TRBV6-1 to TRBJ1-2; 11 bases fit TRBD1. Trimming at V came to 4 bases and at J to 6 bases, leaving 10 bases not matched to a gene. Germline CDR1 reads MNHNS; CDR2 reads SASEGT. The CDR3 contains 16 residues. CDR3 in DNA: TGTGCCAGCAGTGGAGCTGTAGGGACAGGGGGTCATGGCTACACCTTC. Its protein product is CASSGAVGTGGHGYTF.

The V gene is TRBV10-3, the J gene TRBJ1-2; D unclear. The V and J ends lost 2 bases and 4 bases respectively, with 11 bases between them. The germline CDR1 and CDR2 sequences are ENHRY and SYGVKD. The CDR3 is made up of 14 amino acids. The CDR3 loop reads CAISEIQMIYGYTF. The CDR3 region has the DNA TGTGCCATCAGTGAGATACAGATGATCTATGGCTACACCTTC.